The T cell receptor beta chain described here comes from a study of shared clonotypes between healthy human individuals. The CDR3 contains 17 residues. Germline V gene lookup returns CDR1 KGHSH and CDR2 LQKENI. Trimming removed 3 bases at V and 0 bases at J, with 16 bases between. A single count supports this clone. Measured with immunoSEQ multiplex PCR; TCRdb has only the in-frame clones, and not every one. Found here are some 2.1 million clones, 90% to 95% of them singletons; the top ten hold 0.13%. Sequencing used naive CD4+ T cells sorted from blood. Stated subset: CD45RA+ positively selected. This chain links TRBV18 with TRBJ2-3; TRBD1 might be the D (5 bases). The sequence derives from a man in his late teens or twenties in good health. CDR3 region: CASSPMGRATSTDTQYF. CDR3 in DNA: TGTGCCAGCTCACCTATGGGCAGGGCGACTAGCACAGATACGCAGTATTTT. The entire variable domain, with the rest obtained from reference TRBV18 and TRBJ2-3, is as follows: NAGVMQNPRHLVRRRGQEARLRCSPMKGHSHVYWYRQLPEEGLKFMVYLQKENIIDESGMPKERFSAEFPKEGPSILRIQQVVRGDSAAYFCASSPMGRATSTDTQYFGPGTRLTVL.